The clone carrying this TCR beta chain showed up just a few times. This sample was included in a study of blood T cell repertoires in COVID-19. Study background: COVID-19 samples collected from the United States, Italy and Spain covered acute and convalescent phases. From T cells, B-cell-depleted T cells, or PBMCs came the material, which was cDNA or gDNA.

Sequencing used immunoSEQ multiplex PCR; TCRdb keeps in-frame clones, though not all of them. The data show about 110,000 clones, 75% to 85% seen once. Germline values: CDR1 SGHRS, CDR2 YFSETQ. V shed 3 bases and J 4 bases; nucleotides not matched to a gene: 5. This CDR3 is 14 amino acids long. This receptor was obtained from a woman in her 70s with acute or convalescent COVID-19. Sequencing was performed on peripheral blood. The J gene is TRBJ1-2, the V gene TRBV5-1, with 8 bases lining up with TRBD1. CDR3 amino acids: CASSSAGGGYGYTF. CDR3 nucleotides: TGCGCCAGCAGCTCCGCAGGGGGCGGCTATGGCTACACCTTC.